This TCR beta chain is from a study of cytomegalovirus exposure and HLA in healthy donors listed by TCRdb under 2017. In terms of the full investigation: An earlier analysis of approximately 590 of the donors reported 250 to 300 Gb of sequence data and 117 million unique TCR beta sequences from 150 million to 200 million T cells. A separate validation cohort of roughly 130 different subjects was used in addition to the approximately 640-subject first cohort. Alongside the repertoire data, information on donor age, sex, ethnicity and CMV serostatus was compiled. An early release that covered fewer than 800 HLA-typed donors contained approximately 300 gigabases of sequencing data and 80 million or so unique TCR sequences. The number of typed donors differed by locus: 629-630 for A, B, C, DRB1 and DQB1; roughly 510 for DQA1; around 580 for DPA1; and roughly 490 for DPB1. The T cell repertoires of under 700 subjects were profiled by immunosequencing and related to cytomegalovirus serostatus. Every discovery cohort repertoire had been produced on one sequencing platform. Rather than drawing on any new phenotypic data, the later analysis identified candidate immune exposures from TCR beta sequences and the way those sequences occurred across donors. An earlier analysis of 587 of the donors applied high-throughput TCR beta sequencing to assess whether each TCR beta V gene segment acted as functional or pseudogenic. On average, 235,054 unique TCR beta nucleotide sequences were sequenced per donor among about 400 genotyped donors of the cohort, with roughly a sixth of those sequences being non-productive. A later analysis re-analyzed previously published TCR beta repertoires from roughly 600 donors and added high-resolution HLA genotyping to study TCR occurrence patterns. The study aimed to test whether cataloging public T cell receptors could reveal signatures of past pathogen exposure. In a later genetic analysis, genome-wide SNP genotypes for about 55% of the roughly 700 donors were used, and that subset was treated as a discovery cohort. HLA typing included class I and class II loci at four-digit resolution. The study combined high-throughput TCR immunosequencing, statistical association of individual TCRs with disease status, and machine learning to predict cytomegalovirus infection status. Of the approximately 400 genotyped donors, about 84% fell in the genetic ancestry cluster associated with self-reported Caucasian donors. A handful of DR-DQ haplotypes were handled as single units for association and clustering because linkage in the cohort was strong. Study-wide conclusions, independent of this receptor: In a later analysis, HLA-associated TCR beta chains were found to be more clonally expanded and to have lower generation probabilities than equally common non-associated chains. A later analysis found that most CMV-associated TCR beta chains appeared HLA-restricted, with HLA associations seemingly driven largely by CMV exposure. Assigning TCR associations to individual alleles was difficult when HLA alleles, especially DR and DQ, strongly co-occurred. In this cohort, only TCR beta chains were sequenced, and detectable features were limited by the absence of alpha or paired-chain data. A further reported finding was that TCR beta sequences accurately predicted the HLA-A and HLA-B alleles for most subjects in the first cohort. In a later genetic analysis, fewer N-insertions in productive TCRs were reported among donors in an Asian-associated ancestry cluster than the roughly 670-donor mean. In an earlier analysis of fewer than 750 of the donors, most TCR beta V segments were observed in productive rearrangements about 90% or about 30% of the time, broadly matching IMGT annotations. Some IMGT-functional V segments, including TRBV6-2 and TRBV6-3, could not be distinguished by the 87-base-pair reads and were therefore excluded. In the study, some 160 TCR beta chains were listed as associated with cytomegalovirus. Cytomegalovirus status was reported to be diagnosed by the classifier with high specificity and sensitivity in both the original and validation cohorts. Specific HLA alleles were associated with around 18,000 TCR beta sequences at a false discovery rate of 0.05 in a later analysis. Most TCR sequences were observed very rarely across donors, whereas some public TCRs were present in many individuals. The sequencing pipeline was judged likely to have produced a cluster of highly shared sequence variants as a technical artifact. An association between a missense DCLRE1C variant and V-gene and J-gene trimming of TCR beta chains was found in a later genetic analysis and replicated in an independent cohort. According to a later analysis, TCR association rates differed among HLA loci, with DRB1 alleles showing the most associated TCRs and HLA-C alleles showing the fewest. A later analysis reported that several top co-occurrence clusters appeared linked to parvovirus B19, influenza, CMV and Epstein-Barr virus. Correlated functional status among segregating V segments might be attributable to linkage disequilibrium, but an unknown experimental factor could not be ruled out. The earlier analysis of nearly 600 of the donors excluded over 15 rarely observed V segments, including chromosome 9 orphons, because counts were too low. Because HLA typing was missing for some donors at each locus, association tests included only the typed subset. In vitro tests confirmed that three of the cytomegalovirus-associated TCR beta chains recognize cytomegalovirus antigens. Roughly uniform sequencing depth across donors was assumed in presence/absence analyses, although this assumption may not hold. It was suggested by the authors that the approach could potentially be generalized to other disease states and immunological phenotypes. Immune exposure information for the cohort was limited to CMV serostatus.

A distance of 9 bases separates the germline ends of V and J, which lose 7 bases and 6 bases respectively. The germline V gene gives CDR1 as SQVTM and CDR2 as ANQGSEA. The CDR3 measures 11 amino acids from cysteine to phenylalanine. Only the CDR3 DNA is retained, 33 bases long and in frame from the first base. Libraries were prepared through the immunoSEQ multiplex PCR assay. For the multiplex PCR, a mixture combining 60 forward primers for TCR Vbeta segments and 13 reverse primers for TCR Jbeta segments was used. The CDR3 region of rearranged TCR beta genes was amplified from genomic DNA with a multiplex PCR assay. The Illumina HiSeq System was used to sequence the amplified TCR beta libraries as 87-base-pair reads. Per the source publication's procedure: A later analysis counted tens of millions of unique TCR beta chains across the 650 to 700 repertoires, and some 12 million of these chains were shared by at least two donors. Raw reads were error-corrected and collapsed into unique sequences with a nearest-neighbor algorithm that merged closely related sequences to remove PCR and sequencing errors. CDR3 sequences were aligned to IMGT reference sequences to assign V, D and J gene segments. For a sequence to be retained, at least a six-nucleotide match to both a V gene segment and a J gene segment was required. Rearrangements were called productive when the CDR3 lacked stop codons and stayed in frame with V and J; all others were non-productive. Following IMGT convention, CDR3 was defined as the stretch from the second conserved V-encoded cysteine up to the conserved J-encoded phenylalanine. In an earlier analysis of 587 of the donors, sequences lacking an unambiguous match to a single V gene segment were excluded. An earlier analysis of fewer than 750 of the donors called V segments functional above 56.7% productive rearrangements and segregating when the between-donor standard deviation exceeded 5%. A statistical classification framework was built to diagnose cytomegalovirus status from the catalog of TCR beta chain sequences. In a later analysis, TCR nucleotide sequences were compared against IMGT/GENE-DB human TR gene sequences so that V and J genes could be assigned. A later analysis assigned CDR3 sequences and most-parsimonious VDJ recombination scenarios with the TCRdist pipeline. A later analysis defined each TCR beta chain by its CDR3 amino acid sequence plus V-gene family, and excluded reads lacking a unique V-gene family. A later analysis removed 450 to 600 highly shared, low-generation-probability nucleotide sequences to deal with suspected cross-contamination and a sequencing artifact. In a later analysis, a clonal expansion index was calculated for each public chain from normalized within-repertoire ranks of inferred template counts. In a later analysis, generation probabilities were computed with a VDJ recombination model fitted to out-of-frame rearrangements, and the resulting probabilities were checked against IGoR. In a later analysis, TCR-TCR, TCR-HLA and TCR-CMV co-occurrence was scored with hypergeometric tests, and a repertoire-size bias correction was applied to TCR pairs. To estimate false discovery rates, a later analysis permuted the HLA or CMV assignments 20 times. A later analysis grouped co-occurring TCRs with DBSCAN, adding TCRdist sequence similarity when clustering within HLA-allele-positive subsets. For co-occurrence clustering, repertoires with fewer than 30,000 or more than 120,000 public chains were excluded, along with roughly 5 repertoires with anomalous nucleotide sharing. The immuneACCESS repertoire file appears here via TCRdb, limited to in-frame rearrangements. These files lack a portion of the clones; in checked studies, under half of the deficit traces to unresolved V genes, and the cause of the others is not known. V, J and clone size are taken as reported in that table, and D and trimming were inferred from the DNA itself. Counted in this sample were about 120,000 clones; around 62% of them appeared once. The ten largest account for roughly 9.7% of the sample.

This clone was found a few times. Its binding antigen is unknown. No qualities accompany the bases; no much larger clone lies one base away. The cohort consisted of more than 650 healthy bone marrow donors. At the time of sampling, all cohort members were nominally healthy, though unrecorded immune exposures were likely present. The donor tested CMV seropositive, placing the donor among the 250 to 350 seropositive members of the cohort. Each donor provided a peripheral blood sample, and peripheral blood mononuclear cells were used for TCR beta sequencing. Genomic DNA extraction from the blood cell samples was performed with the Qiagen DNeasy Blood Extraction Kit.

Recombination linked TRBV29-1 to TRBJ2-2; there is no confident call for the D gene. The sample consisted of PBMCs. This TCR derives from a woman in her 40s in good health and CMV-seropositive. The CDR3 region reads CSAVFAGELFF. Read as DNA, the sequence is TGCAGCGCCGTTTTCGCCGGGGAGCTGTTTTTT.